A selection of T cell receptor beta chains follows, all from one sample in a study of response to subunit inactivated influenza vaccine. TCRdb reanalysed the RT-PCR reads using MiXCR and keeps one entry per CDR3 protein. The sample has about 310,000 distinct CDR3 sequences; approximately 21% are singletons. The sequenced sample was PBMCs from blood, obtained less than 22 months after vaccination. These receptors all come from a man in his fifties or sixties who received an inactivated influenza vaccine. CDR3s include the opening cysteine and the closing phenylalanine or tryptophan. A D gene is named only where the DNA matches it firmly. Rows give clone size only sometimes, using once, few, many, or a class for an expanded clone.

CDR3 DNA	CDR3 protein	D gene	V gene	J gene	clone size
TGTGCCAGCAGCTTCCTTTCGACAGGGAACACCGGGGAGCTGTTTTTT	CASSFLSTGNTGELFF	NA	TRBV7-9	TRBJ2-2	NA
TGTGCCAGCAGCCCGGGAGCGGGGGGGCCTCATACGCAGTATTTT	CASSPGAGGPHTQYF	TRBD2	TRBV7-8	TRBJ2-3	NA
TGTGCCAGCAGCCTCCAGGGGCTTGCGGGAAACACCATATATTTT	CASSLQGLAGNTIYF	NA	TRBV7-9	TRBJ1-3	few
TGTGCCACCAGCAGAGTAGGAGGACTAGTCTACGAGCAGTACTTC	CATSRVGGLVYEQYF	TRBD2	TRBV15	TRBJ2-7	NA
TGCGCCAGCAGCTTGGAAGTAGCTTTGTCCTACGAGCAGTACTTC	CASSLEVALSYEQYF	NA	TRBV5-1	TRBJ2-7	few
TGCAGTGCTTCCCTACTCCTGATTGCTTTCTTT	CSASLLLIAFF	NA	TRBV20-1	TRBJ1-1	few
TGTGCCAGCAGCGGGACAGGGGGCTCCTACGAGCAGTACTTC	CASSGTGGSYEQYF	TRBD1	TRBV9	TRBJ2-7	few
TGCGCCGGCAGCCATGGGACGGGTAACACTGAAGCTTTCTTT	CAGSHGTGNTEAFF	NA	TRBV4-3	TRBJ1-1	NA
TGCGCCAGCAGCCAAGATGGGGACGGTTCTAATTCACCCCTCCACTTT	CASSQDGDGSNSPLHF	NA	TRBV4-3	TRBJ1-6	NA
TGTGCCAGCAGTTACTCGAAGGGGCCAACGAACACTGAAGCTTTCTTT	CASSYSKGPTNTEAFF	NA	TRBV6-5	TRBJ1-1	NA
TGTGCCACCAGCAACAGTGCCCACGAGCAGTACTTC	CATSNSAHEQYF	NA	TRBV15	TRBJ2-7	few
TGCGCCAGCAGCCAAGTCGTAGCCAAGAACACTGAAGCTTTCTTT	CASSQVVAKNTEAFF	NA	TRBV4-1	TRBJ1-1	NA
TGCGCCAGCAGCTTGGCCGGGACAGGGAGAGAGACCCAGTACTTC	CASSLAGTGRETQYF	TRBD1	TRBV5-1	TRBJ2-5	NA
TGTGCCAGCAGTCAAATCTCGGGACAGGGGACCGAGCAGTACTTC	CASSQISGQGTEQYF	TRBD1	TRBV6-1	TRBJ2-7	few
TGTGCCAGCAGCACCAGCGGGGGCTACGAGCAGTACTTC	CASSTSGGYEQYF	TRBD2	TRBV27	TRBJ2-7	few
TGTGCCAGCAGTGAAGCGCTTTGGGGGATGGGTTCACCCCTCCACTTT	CASSEALWGMGSPLHF	NA	TRBV6-1	TRBJ1-6	NA
TGTGCCAGCAGTTTATTTCTCCTAGAGGAGCAGTACTTC	CASSLFLLEEQYF	NA	TRBV28	TRBJ2-7	NA
TGTGCCAGCAGCCCGAGACTAGCGGCCGATACGCAGTATTTT	CASSPRLAADTQYF	TRBD2	TRBV4-2	TRBJ2-3	NA
TGCAGTGCTAGAGATCGGTATCCCTCTGGAAACACCATATATTTT	CSARDRYPSGNTIYF	NA	TRBV20-1	TRBJ1-3	NA
TGTGCCAGCAATCCAAACAGGCAGCGCGAGCAGTACTTC	CASNPNRQREQYF	NA	TRBV6-2/TRBV6-3	TRBJ2-7	few
TGTGCCAGCAGCTTAGCGATAGACGGCGCCTATGGCTACACCTTC	CASSLAIDGAYGYTF	NA	TRBV7-2	TRBJ1-2	many
TGTGCCAGCAGCTTAGGACAACTTAACTATGGCTACACCTTC	CASSLGQLNYGYTF	NA	TRBV7-2	TRBJ1-2	few
TGTGCCAGCAGTTTAAGTCACAATGAGCAGTTCTTC	CASSLSHNEQFF	NA	TRBV12-3/TRBV12-4	TRBJ2-1	NA
TGTGCCATCAGGAGACAGGGGGCAGCCTACGAGCAGTACTTC	CAIRRQGAAYEQYF	TRBD1	TRBV10-3	TRBJ2-7	NA
TGTGCCATCAAACAGGGACAGGGAGTAGCTCTTGGCTACACCTTC	CAIKQGQGVALGYTF	TRBD1	TRBV10-3	TRBJ1-2	NA
TGCAGTGCTAGAGATCTATACAGGGGGGTTTCCTACGAGCAGTACTTC	CSARDLYRGVSYEQYF	TRBD1	TRBV20-1	TRBJ2-7	NA
TGCAGCGTTGTGGGATACAATGAGCAGTTCTTC	CSVVGYNEQFF	NA	TRBV29-1	TRBJ2-1	few